This paragraph reports one T cell receptor beta chain. Its specificity is not known. TCRdb's copy holds only in-frame clones and misses some; the assay was immunoSEQ multiplex PCR. The sample yields roughly 180,000 clones, approximately 86% seen once. These data come from a study of cytomegalovirus exposure and HLA in healthy donors. Study overall: The 120 or so validation repertoires used the same platform as the roughly 670 first-cohort repertoires (as reported by a later analysis). Points from the study as a whole: According to the study, around 180 TCR beta chains were cytomegalovirus-associated.

The germline V gene encodes CDR1 MNHEY and CDR2 SMNVEV (reference sequence). Trimming removed 7 bases from V and 0 bases from J; junction bases left unmatched: 7. This CDR3 comprises 16 residues. The receptor comes from a man younger than 40 in good health and CMV-seropositive. The sample consisted of PBMCs. The chain combines TRBV27 with TRBJ2-1; 9 nucleotides agree with TRBD2. The CDR3 protein is CASKGLARHSYNEQFF. The CDR3 bases are TGTGCCAGCAAAGGACTAGCGAGACACTCCTACAATGAGCAGTTCTTC.